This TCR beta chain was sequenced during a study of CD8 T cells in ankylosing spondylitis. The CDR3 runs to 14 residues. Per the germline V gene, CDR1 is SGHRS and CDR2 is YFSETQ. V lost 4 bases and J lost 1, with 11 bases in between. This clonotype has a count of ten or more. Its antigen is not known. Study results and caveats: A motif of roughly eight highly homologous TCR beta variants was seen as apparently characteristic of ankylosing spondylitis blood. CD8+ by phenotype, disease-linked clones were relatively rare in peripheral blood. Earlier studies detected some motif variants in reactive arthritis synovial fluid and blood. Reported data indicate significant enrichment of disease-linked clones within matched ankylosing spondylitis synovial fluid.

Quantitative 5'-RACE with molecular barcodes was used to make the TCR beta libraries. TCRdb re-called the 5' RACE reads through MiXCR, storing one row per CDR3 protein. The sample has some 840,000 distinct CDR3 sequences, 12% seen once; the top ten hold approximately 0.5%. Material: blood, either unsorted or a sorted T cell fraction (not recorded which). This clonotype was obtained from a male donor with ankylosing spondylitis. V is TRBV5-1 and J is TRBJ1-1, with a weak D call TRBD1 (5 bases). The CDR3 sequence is CASSPLDRNTEAFF. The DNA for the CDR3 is TGCGCCAGCAGCCCTCTCGACAGGAACACTGAAGCTTTCTTT.